This T cell receptor (beta chain) was documented in a study of regulatory T cells in long-lasting Graves disease. Study results and caveats: Thyroid tissue was not sampled; only peripheral blood was.

Libraries of TCR beta came from iRepertoire HTBI primers plus Arm-PCR of CDR3 regions. One entry per CDR3 protein results from TCRdb running MiXCR on the multiplex PCR reads. The repertoire holds under 700,000 distinct CDR3 sequences, approximately 16% seen once, with 20% to 25% in the top ten. This clonotype was counted at least ten times. What it binds is unknown. Time point defined: newly diagnosed GD, antithyroid drugs for less than 3 months. The TCR library was made from RNA extracted from PBMCs. These data are also associated with another study on T cells in Graves' hyperthyroidism and ophthalmopathy. That study reports: Participants, patients aged 18 to 65, had newly diagnosed hyperthyroidism with a duration under 2 months. Using the HTBI primer set, a first-round RT-PCR was run on the TCR CDR3.

This clonotype was sampled from a woman aged 40 to 65 with Graves disease. The specimen comprised peripheral blood mononuclear cells (PBMCs), sampled at new diagnosis, from a patient treated with antithyroid drugs.

In nucleotides, the CDR3 is TGTGCCAGCACAACCCAGGGGGGGGGTCCTTACGAGCAGTACTTC. Its translation is CASTTQGGGPYEQYF. This chain uses TRBV28 with TRBJ2-7; perhaps D is TRBD1 or TRBD2 (7 bases each). The CDR3 runs 15 residues. Germline V gene sequence: CDR1 MDHEN, CDR2 SYDVKM. V shed 7 bases and J shed 4 bases, with 20 bases lying between them.